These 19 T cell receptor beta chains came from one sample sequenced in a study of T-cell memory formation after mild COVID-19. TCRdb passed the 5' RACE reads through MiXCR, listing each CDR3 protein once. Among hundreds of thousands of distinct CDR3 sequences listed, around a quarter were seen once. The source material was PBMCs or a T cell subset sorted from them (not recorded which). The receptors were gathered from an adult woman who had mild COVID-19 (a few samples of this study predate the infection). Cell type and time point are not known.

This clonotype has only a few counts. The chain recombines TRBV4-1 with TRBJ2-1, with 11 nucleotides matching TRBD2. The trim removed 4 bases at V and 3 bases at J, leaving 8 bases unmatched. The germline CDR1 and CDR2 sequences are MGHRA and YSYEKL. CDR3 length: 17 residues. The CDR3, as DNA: TGCGCCAGCAGCCCCCGAGTAACTAGCGGGGGCTACAATGAGCAGTTCTTC. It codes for CASSPRVTSGGYNEQFF.

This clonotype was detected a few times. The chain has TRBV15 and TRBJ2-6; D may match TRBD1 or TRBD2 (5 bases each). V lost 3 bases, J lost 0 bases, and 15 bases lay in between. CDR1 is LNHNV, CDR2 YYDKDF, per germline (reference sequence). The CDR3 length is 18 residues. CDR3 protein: CATSRRGTVLSGANVLTF. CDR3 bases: TGTGCCACCAGCAGGAGAGGGACGGTCCTCTCTGGGGCCAACGTCCTGACTTTC.

This CDR3 reads CASSPTGIYEQYF. Written as DNA, the CDR3 is TGTGCCAGCAGCCCGACAGGGATCTACGAGCAGTACTTC. V and J are TRBV7-9 and TRBJ2-7; TRBD1 aligns across 7 bases. With V trimmed by 5 bases and J by 3 bases, 4 bases remained unmatched. The CDR3 extends over 13 amino acids. From germline, CDR1 is SEHNR and CDR2 FQNEAQ (reference sequence).

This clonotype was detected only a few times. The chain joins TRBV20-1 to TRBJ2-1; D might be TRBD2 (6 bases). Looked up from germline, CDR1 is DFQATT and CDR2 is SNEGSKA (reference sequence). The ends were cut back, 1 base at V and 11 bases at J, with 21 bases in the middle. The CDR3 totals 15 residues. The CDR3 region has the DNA TGCAGTGCTAGAGCGGCGGACTGGGTGCGGGGCAAGCAGTTCTTC. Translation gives CSARAADWVRGKQFF.

The CDR3 bases are TGTGCCAGCTCACCAGTTTCGGGCAATCAGCCCCAGCATTTT. Protein sequence: CASSPVSGNQPQHF. The chain uses TRBV18 and TRBJ1-5; D not resolved. From germline, CDR1 is KGHSH and CDR2 LQKENI. The CDR3 totals 14 residues. V was clipped by 2 bases and J by 2 bases, with 7 bases between them.

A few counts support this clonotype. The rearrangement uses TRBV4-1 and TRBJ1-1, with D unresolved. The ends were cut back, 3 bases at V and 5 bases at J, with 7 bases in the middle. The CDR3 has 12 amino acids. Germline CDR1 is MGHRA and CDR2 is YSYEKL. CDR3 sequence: CASSHKGTEAFF. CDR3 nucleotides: TGCGCCAGCAGCCATAAAGGAACTGAAGCTTTCTTT.

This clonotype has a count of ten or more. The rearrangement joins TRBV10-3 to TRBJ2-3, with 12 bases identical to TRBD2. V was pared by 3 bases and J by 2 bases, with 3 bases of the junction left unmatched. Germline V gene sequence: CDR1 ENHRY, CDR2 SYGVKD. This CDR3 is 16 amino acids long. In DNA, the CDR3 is TGTGCCATCAGTGATCTAGCGGGGGGGACCACAGATACGCAGTATTTT. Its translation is CAISDLAGGTTDTQYF.

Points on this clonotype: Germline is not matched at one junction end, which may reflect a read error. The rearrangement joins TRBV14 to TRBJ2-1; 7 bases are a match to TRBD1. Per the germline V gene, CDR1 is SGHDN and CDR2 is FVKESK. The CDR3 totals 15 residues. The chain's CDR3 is CASSHRQGINNEQLF. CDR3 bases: TGTGCCAGCAGCCACAGACAGGGCATAAACAATGAGCAGTTATTC.

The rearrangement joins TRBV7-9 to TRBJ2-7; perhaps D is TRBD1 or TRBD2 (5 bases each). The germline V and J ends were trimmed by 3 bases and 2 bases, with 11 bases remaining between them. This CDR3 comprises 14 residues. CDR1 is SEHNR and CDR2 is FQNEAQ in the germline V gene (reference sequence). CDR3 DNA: TGTGCCAGCAGCTTGCCCGGGACCCCCTACGAGCAGTACTTC. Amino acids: CASSLPGTPYEQYF.

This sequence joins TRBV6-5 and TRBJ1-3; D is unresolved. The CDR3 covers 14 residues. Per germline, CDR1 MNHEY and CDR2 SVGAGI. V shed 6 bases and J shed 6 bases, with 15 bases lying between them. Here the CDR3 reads CASRTLSGENTIYF. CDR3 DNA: TGTGCCAGCAGGACCCTCAGTGGTGAAAACACCATATATTTT.

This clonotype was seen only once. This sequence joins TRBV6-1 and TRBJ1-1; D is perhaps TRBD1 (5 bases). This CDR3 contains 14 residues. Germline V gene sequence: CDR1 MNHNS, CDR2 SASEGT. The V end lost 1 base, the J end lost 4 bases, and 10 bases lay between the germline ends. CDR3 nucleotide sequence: TGTGCCAGCAGTGAAGGGGGCCGGGGCACTGAAGCTTTCTTT. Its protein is CASSEGGRGTEAFF.

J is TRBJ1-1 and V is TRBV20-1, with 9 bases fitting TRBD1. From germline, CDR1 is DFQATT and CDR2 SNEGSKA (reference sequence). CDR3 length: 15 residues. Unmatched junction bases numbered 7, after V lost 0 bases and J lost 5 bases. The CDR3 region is CSARDGRTGATEAFF. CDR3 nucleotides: TGCAGTGCTAGAGATGGGCGGACAGGGGCGACTGAAGCTTTCTTT.

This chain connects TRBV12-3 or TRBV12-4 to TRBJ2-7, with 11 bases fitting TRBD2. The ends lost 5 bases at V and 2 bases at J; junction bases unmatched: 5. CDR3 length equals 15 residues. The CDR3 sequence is CASSPVAGGPYEQYF. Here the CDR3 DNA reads TGTGCCAGCAGTCCCGTAGCGGGGGGGCCCTACGAGCAGTACTTC.

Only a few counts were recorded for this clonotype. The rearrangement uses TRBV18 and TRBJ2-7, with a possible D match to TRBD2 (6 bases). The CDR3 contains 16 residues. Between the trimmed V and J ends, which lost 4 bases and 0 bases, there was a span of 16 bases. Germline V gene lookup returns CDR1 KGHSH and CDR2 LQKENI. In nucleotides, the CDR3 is TGTGCCAGCTCACGAGCCGGGAGCGTCCTCTCCTACGAGCAGTACTTC. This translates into CASSRAGSVLSYEQYF.

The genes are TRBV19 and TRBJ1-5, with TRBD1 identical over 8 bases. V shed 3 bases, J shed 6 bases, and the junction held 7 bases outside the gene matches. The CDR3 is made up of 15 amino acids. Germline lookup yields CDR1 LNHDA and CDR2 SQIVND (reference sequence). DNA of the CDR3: TGTGCCAGTAGTATCCCGTGGACAGGGCTTCAGCCCCAGCATTTT. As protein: CASSIPWTGLQPQHF.

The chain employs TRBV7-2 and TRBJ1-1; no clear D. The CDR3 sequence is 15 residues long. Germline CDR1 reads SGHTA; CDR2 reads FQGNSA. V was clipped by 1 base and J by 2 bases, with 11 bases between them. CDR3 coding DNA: TGTGCCAGCAGCTTAGTATCAAGGGCAAACACTGAAGCTTTCTTT. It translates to CASSLVSRANTEAFF. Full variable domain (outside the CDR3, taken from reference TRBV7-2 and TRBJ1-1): GAGVSQSPSNKVTEKGKDVELRCDPISGHTALYWYRQSLGQGLEFLIYFQGNSAPDKSGLPSDRFSAERTGGSVSTLTIQRTQQEDSAVYLCASSLVSRANTEAFFGQGTRLTVV.

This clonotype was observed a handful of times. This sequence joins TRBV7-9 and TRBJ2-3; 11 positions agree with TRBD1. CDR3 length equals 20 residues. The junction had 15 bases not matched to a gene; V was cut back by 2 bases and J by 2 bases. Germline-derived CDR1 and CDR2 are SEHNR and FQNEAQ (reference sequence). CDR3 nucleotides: TGTGCCAGCAGCTTATTTGCCCGGACAGGGGGCGAGTTCGCCACAGATACGCAGTATTTT. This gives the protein CASSLFARTGGEFATDTQYF.

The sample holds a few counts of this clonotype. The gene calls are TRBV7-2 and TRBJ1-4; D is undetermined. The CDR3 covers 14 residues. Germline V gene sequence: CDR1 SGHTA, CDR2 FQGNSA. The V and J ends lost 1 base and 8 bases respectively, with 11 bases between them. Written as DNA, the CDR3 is TGTGCCAGCAGCTTAGGGGGAGGGAAGGAAAAACTGTTTTTT. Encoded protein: CASSLGGGKEKLFF.

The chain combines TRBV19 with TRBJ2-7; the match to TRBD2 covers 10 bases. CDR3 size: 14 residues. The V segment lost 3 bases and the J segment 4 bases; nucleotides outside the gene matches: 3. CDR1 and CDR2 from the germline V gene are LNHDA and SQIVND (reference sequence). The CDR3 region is CASSILAGEYEQYF. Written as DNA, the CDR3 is TGTGCCAGTAGTATTCTAGCGGGAGAATACGAGCAGTACTTC. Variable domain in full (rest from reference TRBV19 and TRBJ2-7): DGGITQSPKYLFRKEGQNVTLSCEQNLNHDAMYWYRQDPGQGLRLIYYSQIVNDFQKGDIAEGYSVSREKKESFPLTVTSAQKNPTAFYLCASSILAGEYEQYFGPGTRLTVT.